This T cell receptor beta chain appears in the sequencing data of a study of cytomegalovirus exposure and HLA in healthy donors. Whole-study results and caveats: Clusters of TCRs from the first cohort tended to co-occur in the 120 validation repertoires (as a later analysis found). According to the study, around 150 TCR beta chains were cytomegalovirus-associated.

Points on this clone: What it binds is not known.

TCRdb's copy holds only in-frame clones and misses some; the assay was immunoSEQ multiplex PCR. This sample has roughly 310,000 clones; roughly 90% occur once, and the top ten carry around 0.88%. Germline V gives CDR1 SGHVS, CDR2 FQNEAQ. This CDR3 has 14 residues. V lost 2 bases and J 2 bases, leaving 8 bases between the germline ends. V usage is TRBV7-8 and J usage is TRBJ2-3, with D possibly TRBD1 on 6 matching bases. This clonotype was obtained from a young man in good health and CMV-seronegative. Sequenced sample: PBMCs. The CDR3 DNA reads as TGTGCCAGCAGCTTAAGACAGGACACAGATACGCAGTATTTT. Amino acids: CASSLRQDTDTQYF. Supplemented by reference TRBV7-8 and TRBJ2-3, the full variable domain reads GAGVSQSPRYKVAKRGQDVALRCDPISGHVSLFWYQQALGQGPEFLTYFQNEAQLDKSGLPSDRFFAERPEGSVSTLKIQRTQQEDSAVYLCASSLRQDTDTQYFGPGTRLTVL.